This T cell receptor beta chain was sequenced during a study of CD8 T cells in ankylosing spondylitis. TCRdb recomputed calls from the 5' RACE reads with MiXCR, one row per CDR3 protein. Of about 150,000 distinct CDR3 sequences in the sample, about 32% were seen once. This clonotype was counted many times. The receptor's source is a male donor with ankylosing spondylitis. The sequenced sample was synovial fluid, either unsorted or a sorted T cell fraction (not recorded which).

The CDR3 spells CASSLNGPGHNEQFF. The CDR3 nucleotides are TGTGCCAGCAGCTTAAACGGGCCCGGGCACAATGAGCAGTTCTTC. The chain recombines TRBV7-2 with TRBJ2-1; no firm D call. This CDR3 is built from 15 residues. Germline CDR1 reads SGHTA; CDR2 reads FQGNSA. Trimming pared 2 bases from V and 5 bases from J, leaving 13 bases between.